Below are 10 T cell receptor beta chains sequenced from a single sample in a study of Graves' ophthalmopathy and Graves' hyperthyroidism. As the template, RNA transcripts were used to amplify TCR beta CDR3 regions. Scientists carried out first-round RT-PCR using HTBI primers and then a second-round multiplex PCR. TCRdb passed the multiplex PCR reads through MiXCR, listing each CDR3 protein once. The sample carries approximately 460,000 distinct CDR3 sequences, approximately 14% recorded once. The sample taken for sequencing was blood. The receptor set was obtained from a woman under 40 with Graves' ophthalmopathy.

This clonotype appeared many times. The chain joins TRBV29-1 to TRBJ1-1; D not certain. The length of the CDR3 is 14 residues. Germline-derived CDR1 and CDR2 are SQVTM and ANQGSEA. V lost 0 bases and J lost 9, with 17 bases in between. The CDR3 DNA reads as TGCAGCGTTGAAGATACCCGGGCAGGAGGAAAAGCTTTCTTT. Its protein product is CSVEDTRAGGKAFF.

This clonotype was detected many times. The chain has TRBV27 and TRBJ2-7, with D hard to call. V was cut by 2 bases and J by 0 bases, with 11 bases left in between. The CDR3 covers 15 residues. Germline V lookup: CDR1 MNHEY, CDR2 SMNVEV (reference sequence). The CDR3 region is CASSLTSQSSYEQYF. CDR3 DNA sequence: TGTGCCAGCAGTTTAACATCCCAGAGCTCCTACGAGCAGTACTTC.

In DNA form, the CDR3 reads TGTGCCAGCAGCTTAGGTCCGAGACAGATCTATGGCTACACCTTC. Translating it yields CASSLGPRQIYGYTF. This sequence joins TRBV7-8 and TRBJ1-2, with a tentative D call TRBD1 (5 bases). Between the trimmed V and J ends, which lost 1 base and 4 bases, there was a span of 13 bases. CDR1 SGHVS and CDR2 FQNEAQ come from the germline V gene. The length of the CDR3 is 15 residues.

This clonotype was seen many times. The CDR3 loop is CASSFSGRGNTGELFF. The CDR3 bases are TGTGCCAGCAGTTTTTCGGGACGGGGGAACACCGGGGAGCTGTTTTTT. The V and J genes are TRBV28 and TRBJ2-2, with D perhaps given as TRBD1 or TRBD2 (5 bases each). Germline V CDR1 and CDR2: MDHEN, SYDVKM. The V gene lost 3 bases and the J gene lost 1 base, with 12 bases spanning the gap. The CDR3 loop spans 16 amino acids. The complete variable domain, with remaining parts taken from reference TRBV28 and TRBJ2-2, reads DVKVTQSSRYLVKRTGEKVFLECVQDMDHENMFWYRQDPGLGLRLIYFSYDVKMKEKGDIPEGYSVSREKKERFSLILESASTNQTSMYLCASSFSGRGNTGELFFGEGSRLTVL.

This clonotype has a handful of counts. The chain uses TRBV11-2 and TRBJ2-5; possibly TRBD1 or TRBD2 for D (6 bases each). Germline V gene sequence: CDR1 SGHAT, CDR2 FQNNGV. The CDR3 totals 17 residues. The V and J ends lost 5 bases and 2 bases respectively, with 21 bases between them. The CDR3 DNA reads as TGTGCCAGCAGCCACTGGTTATCGGGGGCTGGGCAAGAGACCCAGTACTTC. Encoded protein: CASSHWLSGAGQETQYF.

In this sample, this clonotype turned up many times. The chain links TRBV6-5 to TRBJ1-1, with TRBD1 matching over 11 bases. Trimming took 5 bases from V and 4 from J; bases not matched to a gene: 3. The CDR3 is 14 amino acids. CDR1 is MNHEY, CDR2 SVGAGI, per germline. The CDR3 reads CASSTGTGGTEAFF. DNA of the CDR3: TGTGCCAGCAGTACCGGGACAGGGGGCACTGAAGCTTTCTTT.

There are many counts of this clonotype. The rearrangement uses TRBV28 and TRBJ1-2; 12 bases fit TRBD1. Germline V gene data show CDR1 as MDHEN and CDR2 as SYDVKM. The CDR3 extends over 17 amino acids. J gave up 4 bases and V 8 bases, and 14 bases lay outside the gene matches. Here the CDR3 DNA reads TGTGCCAGCGATGGTCGGGGACAGGGGGCTACTACCTATGGCTACACCTTC. It encodes CASDGRGQGATTYGYTF.

The chain has TRBV28 and TRBJ2-7, with D perhaps assigned TRBD1 or TRBD2 (5 bases each). There are 14 residues in the CDR3. Trimming left V 6 bases short and J 2 bases short, with 14 bases between. Per the germline V gene, CDR1 is MDHEN and CDR2 is SYDVKM. The CDR3 loop is CASSIPGATYEQYF. In nucleotides, the CDR3 is TGTGCCAGCAGCATCCCCGGGGCGACCTACGAGCAGTACTTC.

The CDR3 region has the DNA TGCGCCAGCAGTTCCACAGGGTCGCGGTCCGGGGAGCTGTTTTTT. This encodes CASSSTGSRSGELFF. The chain uses TRBV5-1 and TRBJ2-2; possibly TRBD1 for D (6 bases). The germline V gene encodes CDR1 SGHRS and CDR2 YFSETQ. The CDR3 loop spans 15 amino acids. With 5 bases removed from V and 6 bases from J, the gap between germline ends came to 17 bases.

This clonotype has at least ten counts. The chain carries TRBV29-1 and TRBJ1-1, with D maybe TRBD1 (6 bases). Between the trimmed V and J ends, which lost 1 base and 6 bases, there was a span of 12 bases. The germline V gene encodes CDR1 SQVTM and CDR2 ANQGSEA. CDR3 length equals 13 residues. CDR3 nucleotides: TGCAGCGTTGAAGCATCCAGGGGAGCTGAAGCTTTCTTT. Its translation: CSVEASRGAEAFF.